The 19 T cell receptor beta chains in this list originate from one sample, sequenced in a study of blood T cell repertoires in COVID-19. TCRdb's copy holds only in-frame clones and misses some; the assay was immunoSEQ multiplex PCR. The sample carries 250,000 to 350,000 clones, roughly 88% recorded once. Specimen: peripheral blood. All receptors derive from a woman younger than 45 with COVID-19, enrolled during active disease.

The rearrangement joins TRBV6-1 to TRBJ1-6; D remains ambiguous. The CDR3 totals 18 residues. Germline CDR1 reads MNHNS; CDR2 reads SASEGT. Trimming stripped 3 bases from V and 7 bases from J, with 22 bases between. The CDR3 spells CASSEIVDGGLKNSPLHF. Written as DNA, the CDR3 is TGTGCCAGCAGTGAGATTGTAGATGGCGGGCTTAAGAATTCACCCCTCCACTTT.

The V gene is TRBV21-1, the J gene TRBJ2-5; TRBD2 was called by the table and not checked on the DNA. TRBV21-1 is a pseudogene locus. The CDR3 spans 15 residues. The CDR3 DNA reads TGTGCCAGCAGCAAAACGGGCGGGGGTGGCAAGACCCAGTACTTC. Its protein product is CASSKTGGGGKTQYF.

In DNA, the CDR3 is TGTGCCAGCACCACACGGGGGGCCTCCGGCTACACCTTC. It translates to CASTTRGASGYTF. The rearrangement uses TRBV2 and TRBJ1-2; a possible D gene is TRBD1 (6 bases). The CDR3 is 13 residues long. The V end was cut by 7 bases, the J end by 8 bases, with 17 bases between. CDR1 is SNHLY and CDR2 is FYNNEI in the germline V gene.

This rearrangement joins TRBV9 to TRBJ2-1; D gene unclear. In germline, CDR1 is SGDLS, CDR2 YYNGEE. CDR3 length equals 12 residues. The V gene lost 0 bases and the J gene lost 9 bases, with 7 bases spanning the gap. The CDR3 bases are TGTGCCAGCAGCGTAGGATTGAGTGAGCAGTTCTTC. The encoded protein is CASSVGLSEQFF.

The V gene is TRBV7-9, the J gene TRBJ1-2, with D possibly TRBD1 on 6 matching bases. The germline CDR1 and CDR2 sequences are SEHNR and FQNEAQ (reference sequence). V was clipped by 5 bases and J by 7 bases, with 11 bases between them. CDR3 length: 12 amino acids. The CDR3 DNA is TGTGCCAGCAGCCATGGACAGACTGGCTACACCTTC. Its protein product is CASSHGQTGYTF.

The V gene is TRBV3-1 (or the pseudogene TRBV3-2), the J gene TRBJ2-1; D remains ambiguous. The CDR3 covers 13 residues. The germline gives CDR1 LGHDT, CDR2 YNNKEL (reference sequence). Trimming took off 3 bases at V and 8 bases at J, with 11 bases between the two ends. CDR3 protein: CASSHPIEDEQFF. CDR3 nucleotides: TGTGCCAGCAGCCACCCAATAGAGGATGAGCAGTTCTTC.

The chain joins TRBV11-2 to TRBJ2-5, with 7 bases aligning to TRBD1. Germline V CDR1 and CDR2: SGHAT, FQNNGV. The CDR3 loop spans 17 amino acids. Trimming removed 6 bases from V and 1 base from J; junction bases left unmatched: 14. The CDR3 region is CASSRITGQLSQETQYF. CDR3 in DNA: TGTGCCAGCAGTCGAATCACGGGACAGCTTAGCCAAGAGACCCAGTACTTC. The entire variable domain, with the rest obtained from reference TRBV11-2 and TRBJ2-5, is as follows: EAGVAQSPRYKIIEKRQSVAFWCNPISGHATLYWYQQILGQGPKLLIQFQNNGVVDDSQLPKDRFSAERLKGVDSTLKIQPAKLEDSAVYLCASSRITGQLSQETQYFGPGTRLLVL.

The rearrangement links TRBV7-2 to TRBJ2-7; TRBD1 matches 7 bases. The J segment lost 4 bases and the V segment lost 2 bases, leaving 11 bases of the junction unmatched. The germline CDR1 and CDR2 sequences are SGHTA and FQGNSA. This CDR3 contains 16 residues. The CDR3 spells CASSLTFDVRGYEQYF. The DNA for the CDR3 is TGTGCCAGCAGCTTAACCTTTGACGTCAGGGGGTACGAGCAGTACTTC.

The CDR3 spells CASSLGRTDLYEQYF. DNA of the CDR3: TGTGCCAGCAGCTTAGGCCGGACAGACCTCTACGAGCAGTACTTC. The chain combines TRBV13 with TRBJ2-7; possibly TRBD1 for D (6 bases). The CDR3 loop spans 15 amino acids. Trimming shortened V by 0 bases and J by 3 bases, and 12 bases separated the two germline ends. CDR1 and CDR2 from the germline V gene are PRHDT and FYEKMQ (reference sequence).

The chain joins TRBV5-6 to TRBJ1-1; 7 bases are a match to TRBD1. Germline-derived CDR1 and CDR2 are SGHDT and YYEEEE. CDR3 length: 15 amino acids. V trimming: 2 bases; J trimming: 0 bases; junction bases outside the gene matches: 4. The CDR3 DNA sequence: TGTGCCAGCAGCTTTGGGACAGCCATGAACACTGAAGCTTTCTTT. Amino acids: CASSFGTAMNTEAFF.

Points on this clone: Other nucleotide sequences from this sample produce the same CDR3. The chain employs TRBV27 and TRBJ2-3; tentative D call: TRBD2 (6 bases). The CDR3 is made up of 15 amino acids. The V and J ends lost 1 base and 0 bases respectively, with 8 bases between them. Germline-derived CDR1 and CDR2 are MNHEY and SMNVEV (reference sequence). The CDR3 sequence: CASSLLAGSTDTQYF. The CDR3 DNA reads as TGTGCCAGCAGTTTATTGGCGGGAAGCACAGATACGCAGTATTTT.

This sequence joins TRBV30 and TRBJ1-1; TRBD1 might be the D (5 bases). The CDR3 extends over 12 amino acids. Trimming removed 2 bases at V and 4 bases at J, with 8 bases between. Germline V CDR1 and CDR2: GTSNPN, SVGIG (reference sequence). The CDR3 DNA reads TGTGCCTGGAGTCCCAGGGTCACTGAAGCTTTCTTT. Its translation is CAWSPRVTEAFF.

The chain uses TRBV14 and TRBJ1-2; D ambiguous. The V end lost 1 base, the J end lost 1 base, and 13 bases lay between the germline ends. There are 16 residues in the CDR3. Germline values: CDR1 SGHDN, CDR2 FVKESK. For the CDR3, the DNA is TGTGCCAGCAGCCAAGTAGGAGGCGCACATAACTATGGCTACACCTTC. It is translated as CASSQVGGAHNYGYTF.

This clone was counted between two and nine times. V and J are TRBV4-2 and TRBJ2-7; D is perhaps TRBD2 (6 bases). Germline-derived CDR1 and CDR2 are LGHNA and YNFKEQ. V was clipped by 1 base and J by 1 base, with 11 bases between them. The CDR3 sequence is 15 residues long. Written as DNA, the CDR3 is TGTGCCAGCAGCCAAGTAGCGGAAATATCCTACGAGCAGTACTTC. Protein sequence: CASSQVAEISYEQYF.

The genes are TRBV5-5 and TRBJ2-1; 7 bases fit TRBD1. The V segment lost 4 bases and the J segment 7 bases; nucleotides outside the gene matches: 14. The germline CDR1 and CDR2 sequences are SGHKS and YYEKEE (reference sequence). The CDR3 consists of 16 residues. CDR3 nucleotides: TGTGCCAGCAGCACCCCGGACAGGCTGAACTGGAATGAGCAGTTCTTC. It encodes CASSTPDRLNWNEQFF.

The rearrangement joins TRBV28 to TRBJ1-6, with 9 bases that match TRBD1. The ends lost 5 bases at V and 7 bases at J; junction bases unmatched: 6. CDR1 is MDHEN and CDR2 is SYDVKM in the germline V gene. The CDR3 loop spans 15 amino acids. The DNA for the CDR3 is TGTGCCAGCAGTACAGGGGGCGATGGGAATTCACCCCTCCACTTT. It translates to CASSTGGDGNSPLHF.

This chain joins TRBV19 and TRBJ2-5; a possible D gene is TRBD1 (5 bases). The CDR3 is 15 amino acids. Germline CDR1 reads LNHDA; CDR2 reads SQIVND (reference sequence). V lost 8 bases to trimming and J lost 1 base, with 17 bases between them. In DNA form, the CDR3 reads TGTGCCAGTCGGACCCGACAGAACGCCCAAGAGACCCAGTACTTC. It translates to CASRTRQNAQETQYF.

The CDR3 coding sequence is TGTGCCAGCAGCCAACGGGGACAGAGTAGCGGGGGTCACCAGTTCTTC. Translation: CASSQRGQSSGGHQFF. This sequence joins TRBV3-1 (or the pseudogene TRBV3-2) and TRBJ2-1; 9 bases fit TRBD2. J lost 13 bases, V lost 2 bases, and 15 bases had no gene match. The CDR3 loop spans 16 amino acids. CDR1 is LGHDT and CDR2 is YNNKEL in the germline V gene (reference sequence).

This clone has a count of ten or more. This chain links TRBV28 with TRBJ2-7; 7 nucleotides match TRBD1. The CDR3 loop spans 14 amino acids. The V segment lost 4 bases and the J segment 1 base; nucleotides outside the gene matches: 4. Germline assignment: CDR1 MDHEN and CDR2 SYDVKM. The CDR3 DNA reads as TGTGCCAGCAGTTCCGGGACAGAATCCTACGAGCAGTACTTC. Translation: CASSSGTESYEQYF.